Here is one T cell receptor (beta chain) with its context. As yet, its antigen is unknown. Clones were sequenced by immunoSEQ multiplex PCR, and TCRdb holds only the in-frame ones, with some missing. The table has 70,000 to 90,000 clones, about 88% seen once. The data were obtained in a study of radiotherapy plus CTLA-4 blockade in lung cancer. Overall study findings and caveats: TCR clones of tumor origin grew in blood after radiotherapy plus ipilimumab. Early clonal dynamics of blood T cells, together with interferon-beta, were reported as the best response predictor.

Focal radiation with ipilimumab CTLA-4 blockade was given to patients with chemo-refractory metastatic non-small-cell lung cancer. The receptor's source is a human donor with non-small cell lung cancer who had stable disease on radiotherapy plus ipilimumab. Material: peripheral blood, obtained from a patient treated with radiotherapy plus ipilimumab.

The CDR3 is CASSPSTGQSYEQYF. The DNA for the CDR3 is TGTGCCAGCAGCCCTTCGACAGGACAATCCTACGAGCAGTACTTC. The rearrangement links TRBV27 to TRBJ2-7; a weak D match, TRBD1 (6 bases). V lost 6 bases and J lost 1, with 16 bases in between. The CDR3 totals 15 residues. The germline gives CDR1 MNHEY, CDR2 SMNVEV (reference sequence).